This TCR beta chain was observed in a study of blood T cells in healthy people across ages. About the research overall: With template switching, about one barcoded beta molecule was captured per two T cells.

All donors came from Russia, were Caucasian and healthy, and spanned ages roughly 6 to 95. Germline CDR1 is MNHEY and CDR2 is SMNVEV (reference sequence). The CDR3 extends over 16 amino acids. J was trimmed by 1 base and V by 3 bases; bases with no gene match: 8. A second roughly 6 to 12 cycle PCR used barcoded and J-beta primers. One entry per CDR3 protein, called by TCRdb with MiXCR from the 5' RACE reads. The table shows under 1,100,000 distinct CDR3 sequences, with roughly 24% occurring only once. This clonotype was picked up a small number of times. This same sample was also part of a study on T cells of mothers and their children. That source reports: Overlap ran slightly, non-significantly higher for related than unrelated mother-child pairs.

This sequence was found in a girl aged 2 to 9 in good health. The chain joins TRBV27 to TRBJ1-2; 7 nucleotides align to TRBD1. Specimen: blood. The CDR3 region has the DNA TGTGCCAGCAGTTTGGTCGGGACAGTCCTTAACTATGGCTACACCTTC. Residues: CASSLVGTVLNYGYTF.